The rows below give T cell receptor beta chains drawn from one sample of a study of T cells in Graves' hyperthyroidism and ophthalmopathy. MiXCR, applied by TCRdb to the multiplex PCR reads, yields one record per CDR3 protein. The table records about 840,000 distinct CDR3 sequences, over 35% of them present only once. What was sequenced was blood. These receptors all stem from a man aged 18 to 29 with Graves' hyperthyroidism. CDR3s include the opening cysteine and the closing phenylalanine or tryptophan. The D gene is left open where the match is weak. Clone size is stated in some rows and not others, as once, few, many or a class when expanded.

many	TRBV19	TRBJ1-1	.	TGTGCCAGTAGTTATTACAGGGAAGCTTTCTTT	CASSYYREAFF
few	TRBV7-2	TRBJ2-5	.	TGTGCCAGCAGCTTAGAGCCGGGGAACCTCCAAGAGACCCAGTACTTC	CASSLEPGNLQETQYF
many	TRBV29-1	TRBJ2-5	TRBD1	TGCAGCGTGGTGACAGGGTGGGAGACCCAGTACTTC	CSVVTGWETQYF
.	TRBV7-6	TRBJ1-6	TRBD1	TGTGTCAGCGGCCGGACAGGGCGTTCACCCCTCCACTTT	CVSGRTGRSPLHF
many	TRBV19	TRBJ1-5	.	TGTGCCAGTAGTATTATCGGCGGGGGTGGCAATCAGCCCCAGCATTTT	CASSIIGGGGNQPQHF
.	TRBV29-1	TRBJ1-1	TRBD1	TGCAGCGCGACAGGGTGGGCGAAAACTGAAGCTTTCTTT	CSATGWAKTEAFF
.	TRBV6-1	TRBJ1-2	.	TGTGCCAGCAGTTTAACAGGAGAGGAGTATGGCTACACCTTC	CASSLTGEEYGYTF
.	TRBV7-3	TRBJ1-1	.	TGTGCCAGCAGCGACGGGGTAATGAACACTGAAGCTTTCTTT	CASSDGVMNTEAFF
many	TRBV20-1	TRBJ1-4	TRBD1	TGCAGTGCTGCCAGACAGGGGATGTTTTTT	CSAARQGMFF
few	TRBV20-1	TRBJ2-5	.	TGCAGTGCTAGCCGGGACGGATTCCAAGAGACCCAGTACTTC	CSASRDGFQETQYF
.	TRBV20-1	TRBJ2-2	.	TGCAGTGCTAGAGATCCCACGAACACCGGGGAGCTGTTTTTT	CSARDPTNTGELFF
.	TRBV14	TRBJ1-1	.	TGTGCCAGCAGCCTTCTCCCTTGGGGACAACCGAACACTGAAGCTTTCTTT	CASSLLPWGQPNTEAFF
many	TRBV12-3/TRBV12-4	TRBJ1-2	.	TGCACCACTAACTATGGCTACACCTTC	CTTNYGYTF
once	TRBV7-2	TRBJ2-3	.	TGTGCCAGCAGCCCAATCTCCGAAGGGGACGATACGCAGTATTTT	CASSPISEGDDTQYF
few	TRBV7-2	TRBJ2-5	.	TGTGCCAGCAGCTTAGGCACCCCGGCGCAAGAGACCCAGTACTTC	CASSLGTPAQETQYF
.	TRBV25-1	TRBJ1-3	.	TGTGCCAGCAGTGAATGGGGGGGGTTTGGAAACACCATATATTTT	CASSEWGGFGNTIYF
.	TRBV2	TRBJ2-5	TRBD2	TGTGCCAGCAGTTACGGTTCCCGGGGGGGCCTCACCCAGTACTTC	CASSYGSRGGLTQYF
many	TRBV2	TRBJ2-5	.	TGTGCCAGCATTCGGGGAGAGGAAGAGACCCAGTACTTC	CASIRGEEETQYF
few	TRBV7-9	TRBJ1-5	TRBD1	TGTGCCAGCAGCAGATCCTTCGGGACAGAGAGCAATCAGCCCCAGCATTTT	CASSRSFGTESNQPQHF
once	TRBV24-1	TRBJ2-3	.	TGTGCCACCAGTGACCCCGAAGGTCCAGATACGCAGTATTTT	CATSDPEGPDTQYF
many	TRBV24-1	TRBJ1-5	.	TGTGCCACCAGTGATTCGGACGGTCAGCCCCAGCATTTT	CATSDSDGQPQHF
many	TRBV7-8	TRBJ2-6	.	TGTGCCAGCAGCTGGGGCTCTGGGGCCAACGTCCTGACTTTC	CASSWGSGANVLTF
few	TRBV11-2	TRBJ1-1	.	TGTGCCAGCAGCTTAGACAGGGGAAAGACTGAAGCTTTCTTT	CASSLDRGKTEAFF
many	TRBV10-3	TRBJ1-3	.	TGTGCCATCAGTGAAGGGAGCTCTGGAAACACCATATATTTT	CAISEGSSGNTIYF
few	TRBV5-1	TRBJ1-5	TRBD1	TGCGCCAGCAGCCCGGACAGGGGCGAGCAGCCCCAGCATTTT	CASSPDRGEQPQHF
.	TRBV12-3/TRBV12-4	TRBJ1-2	TRBD1	TGTGCCAGCAGCCTCGACAGGGATCCCTTCTCTAACTATGGCTACACCTTC	CASSLDRDPFSNYGYTF
.	TRBV29-1	TRBJ1-1	.	TGCAGCGTTGGCGGCCGGGACACTGAAGCTTTCTTT	CSVGGRDTEAFF
.	TRBV29-1	TRBJ1-1	.	TGCAGCGTCCGCGTCGGATCGAAACAAAAAGCTTTCTTT	CSVRVGSKQKAFF
many	TRBV20-1	TRBJ2-5	.	TGCAGTGCTAGTAGGCGTCGGCAGACCCAGTACTTC	CSASRRRQTQYF
many	TRBV29-1	TRBJ1-1	.	TGCAGCGTTGAAAAGAGCGGGGAGACCAGGGGCGCTGAAGCTTTCTTT	CSVEKSGETRGAEAFF
few	TRBV7-8	TRBJ1-1	TRBD1	TGTGCCAGCAGCTTAGCGGTCAGGGGGGGCACTGAAGCTTTCTTT	CASSLAVRGGTEAFF
few	TRBV14	TRBJ2-7	.	TGTGCCAGCAGCCACATGACAGGAGTATACGAGCAGTACTTC	CASSHMTGVYEQYF
many	TRBV2	TRBJ2-2	.	TGTGCCAGCAGTGCCCAGGCCGGGGAGCTGTTTTTT	CASSAQAGELFF
once	TRBV2	TRBJ1-2	TRBD1	TGTGCCAGCCTCCGGGACAGGGAAAGCTATGGCTACACCTTC	CASLRDRESYGYTF
.	TRBV6-5	TRBJ1-6	.	TGTGCCAGCAGTTACTCTAGAAGGGGGGATTCACCCCTCCACTTT	CASSYSRRGDSPLHF
few	TRBV7-6	TRBJ1-5	.	TGTGCCAGCAGCCAAGATCTCGCAGGGGATCAGCCCCAGCATTTT	CASSQDLAGDQPQHF
many	TRBV24-1	TRBJ2-2	TRBD2	TGTGCCAAGACTAGCGGGGCGAACACCGGGGAGCTGTTTTTT	CAKTSGANTGELFF
many	TRBV7-9	TRBJ1-4	.	TGTGCCAGCAGCTTAGCTAGCGCTGCAACTAATGAAAAACTGTTTTTT	CASSLASAATNEKLFF
.	TRBV10-2	TRBJ2-5	TRBD2	TGCGCCAGCAGTGGGGGGGGGGTTAAAGAGACCCAGTACTTC	CASSGGGVKETQYF
.	TRBV20-1	TRBJ2-7	.	TGCAGTGGTAGGCGCAGAAGCTCCTACGAGCAGTACTTC	CSGRRRSSYEQYF
many	TRBV7-8	TRBJ1-6	.	TGTGCCAGCAGCTTAGGGCCGGCCCATTTACCCCTCCACTTT	CASSLGPAHLPLHF
many	TRBV9	TRBJ1-1	TRBD1	TGTGCCAGCAGCGGAAGACAGGGGAGCACTGAAGCTTTCTTT	CASSGRQGSTEAFF
.	TRBV5-4	TRBJ1-1	.	TGTGCCAGCAGCTTGAGGGGGGACCACACTGAAGCTTTCTTT	CASSLRGDHTEAFF
.	TRBV20-1	TRBJ1-6	TRBD1	TGCAGTGCAACCGGGACAGGCCTCCACTTT	CSATGTGLHF